These 5 T cell receptor beta chains share one sample of origin, sequenced in a study of blood T cells in healthy people across ages. Then a second PCR, running about 6 to 11 cycles, was carried out with a sample-barcoded 5' primer and a J-beta primer mix. TCRdb passed the 5' RACE reads through MiXCR, listing each CDR3 protein once. The table lists roughly 800,000 distinct CDR3 sequences, 58% of them singletons. Source material: blood. The source of these receptors is a man aged 25-40 years in good health.

There are many counts of this clonotype. The J gene is TRBJ2-7, the V gene TRBV12-5, with TRBD2 matching over 7 bases. The germline V gene encodes CDR1 LGHNT and CDR2 FRNRAP. Trimming took 7 bases from V and 4 from J; bases not matched to a gene: 4. This CDR3 comprises 12 residues. The CDR3 nucleotides read TGTGCTAGTGCCTGGGGGGGATACGAGCAGTACTTC. This encodes CASAWGGYEQYF.

V and J are TRBV7-2 and TRBJ2-5; maybe TRBD2 (5 bases). The germline V gene encodes CDR1 SGHTA and CDR2 FQGNSA. This CDR3 region has 12 residues. Trimming took 8 bases from V and 5 from J, leaving 12 bases between them. CDR3 sequence reads: CASGGPSETQYF. CDR3 nucleotides: TGTGCCAGCGGAGGCCCTAGTGAGACCCAGTACTTC.

This rearrangement joins TRBV6-5 to TRBJ1-2; D is unresolved. Germline values: CDR1 MNHEY, CDR2 SVGAGI. The CDR3 is 13 residues long. V lost 2 bases and J 8 bases, leaving 12 bases between the germline ends. The DNA of the CDR3 is TGTGCCAGCAGTTACGGTGGAAATGGAGGCTACACCTTC. It translates to CASSYGGNGGYTF.

This clonotype was counted a few times. The chain uses TRBV27 and TRBJ2-7, with 11 nucleotides matching TRBD1. CDR1 is MNHEY, CDR2 SMNVEV, per germline (reference sequence). The CDR3 is 15 residues long. Trimming cost V 7 bases and J 5 bases; bases outside gene matches: 10. The CDR3 loop reads CASILLWTGGDEQYF. CDR3 coding DNA: TGTGCCAGCATTCTTCTCTGGACAGGGGGCGACGAGCAGTACTTC.

The rearrangement links TRBV9 to TRBJ1-1, with 8 bases fitting TRBD1. The CDR3 sequence is 14 residues long. Trimming removed 2 bases from V and 4 bases from J; junction bases left unmatched: 4. CDR1 and CDR2 (germline): SGDLS, YYNGEE. CDR3 DNA: TGTGCCAGCAGCGTTGGACAGGGTACCACTGAAGCTTTCTTT. Translating it yields CASSVGQGTTEAFF.